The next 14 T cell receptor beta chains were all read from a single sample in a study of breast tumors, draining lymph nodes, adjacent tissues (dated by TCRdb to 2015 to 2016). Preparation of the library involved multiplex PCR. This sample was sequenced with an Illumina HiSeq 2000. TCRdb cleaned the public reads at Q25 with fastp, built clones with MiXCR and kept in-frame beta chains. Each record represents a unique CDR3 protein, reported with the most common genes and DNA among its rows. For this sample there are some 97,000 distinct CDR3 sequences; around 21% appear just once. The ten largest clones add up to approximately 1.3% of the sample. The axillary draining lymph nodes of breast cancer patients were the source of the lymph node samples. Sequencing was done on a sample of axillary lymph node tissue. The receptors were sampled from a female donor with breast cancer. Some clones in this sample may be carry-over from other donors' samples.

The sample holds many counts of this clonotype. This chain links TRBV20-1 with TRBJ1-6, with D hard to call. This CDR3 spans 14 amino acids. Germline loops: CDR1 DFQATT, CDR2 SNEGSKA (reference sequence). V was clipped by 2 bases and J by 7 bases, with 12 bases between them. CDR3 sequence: CSARQLTTNSPLHF. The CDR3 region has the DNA TGCAGTGCTAGACAGCTGACGACGAATTCACCCCTCCACTTT.

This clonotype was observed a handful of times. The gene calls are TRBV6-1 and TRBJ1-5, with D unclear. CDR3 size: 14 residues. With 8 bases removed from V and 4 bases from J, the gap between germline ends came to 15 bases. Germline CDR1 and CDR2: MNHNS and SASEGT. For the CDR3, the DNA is TGTGCCAGCCGTCCAGGATTGGGAAATCAGCCCCAGCATTTT. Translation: CASRPGLGNQPQHF.

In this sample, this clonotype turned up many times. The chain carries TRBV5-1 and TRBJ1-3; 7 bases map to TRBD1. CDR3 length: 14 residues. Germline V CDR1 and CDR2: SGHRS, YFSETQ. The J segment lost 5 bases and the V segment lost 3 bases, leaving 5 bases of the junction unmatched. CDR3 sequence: CASSSEGQRNTIYF. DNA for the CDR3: TGCGCCAGCAGCTCGGAGGGACAGCGAAACACCATATATTTT. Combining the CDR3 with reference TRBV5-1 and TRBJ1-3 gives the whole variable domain KAGVTQTPRYLIKTRGQQVTLSCSPISGHRSVSWYQQTPGQGLQFLFEYFSETQRNKGNFPGRFSGRQFSNSRSEMNVSTLELGDSALYLCASSSEGQRNTIYFGEGSWLTVV.

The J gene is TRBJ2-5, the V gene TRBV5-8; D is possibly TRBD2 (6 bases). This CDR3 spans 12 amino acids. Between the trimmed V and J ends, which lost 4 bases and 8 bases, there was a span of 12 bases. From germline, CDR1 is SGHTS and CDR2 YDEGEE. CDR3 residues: CASSAGTDTQYF. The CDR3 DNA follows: TGTGCCAGCAGCGCTGGGACTGACACCCAGTACTTC.

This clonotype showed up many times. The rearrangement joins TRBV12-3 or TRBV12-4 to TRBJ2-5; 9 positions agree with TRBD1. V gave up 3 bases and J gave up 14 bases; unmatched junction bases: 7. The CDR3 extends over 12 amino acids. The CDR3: CASSFGRDRAYF. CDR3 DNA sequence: TGTGCCAGCAGTTTCGGCCGGGACAGGGCTTACTTC.

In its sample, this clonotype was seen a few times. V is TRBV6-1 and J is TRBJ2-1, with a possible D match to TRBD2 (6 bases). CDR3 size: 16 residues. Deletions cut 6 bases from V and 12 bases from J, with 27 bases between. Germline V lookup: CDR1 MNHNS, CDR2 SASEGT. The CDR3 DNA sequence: TGTGCCAGCAGACCCGGAGGGGCCCGCCTATGGGATGGGCAGTTCTTC. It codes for CASRPGGARLWDGQFF.

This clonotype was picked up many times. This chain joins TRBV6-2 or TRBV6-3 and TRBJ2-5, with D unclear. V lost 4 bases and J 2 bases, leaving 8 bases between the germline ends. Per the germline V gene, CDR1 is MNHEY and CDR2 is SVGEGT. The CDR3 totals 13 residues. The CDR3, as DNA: TGTGCCAGCAGTTGGGTAGGGCAAGAGACCCAGTACTTC. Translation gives CASSWVGQETQYF.

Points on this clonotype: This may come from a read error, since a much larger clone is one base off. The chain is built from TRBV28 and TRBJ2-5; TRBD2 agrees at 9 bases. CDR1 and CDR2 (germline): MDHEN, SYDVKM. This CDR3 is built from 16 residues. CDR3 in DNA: TGTGCCAGCACCCAACTAGCGGGTAGAGGAGTGGAGACCCAGCACTTC. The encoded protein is CASTQLAGRGVETQHF.

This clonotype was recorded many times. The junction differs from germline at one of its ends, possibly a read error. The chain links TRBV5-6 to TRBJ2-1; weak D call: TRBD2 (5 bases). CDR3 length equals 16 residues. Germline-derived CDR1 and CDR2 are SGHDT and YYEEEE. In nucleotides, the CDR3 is TGCGCCAGCAGCTTGGCTTCGGGGAGCTCCTACAATGAGCAGTTCTTC. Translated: CASSLASGSSYNEQFF.

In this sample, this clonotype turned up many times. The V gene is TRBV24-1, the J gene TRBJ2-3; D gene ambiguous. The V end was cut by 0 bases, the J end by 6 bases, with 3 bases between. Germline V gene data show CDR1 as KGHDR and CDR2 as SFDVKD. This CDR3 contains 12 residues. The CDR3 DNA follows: TGTGCCACCAGTGATTTGAGGGATACGCAGTATTTT. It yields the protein CATSDLRDTQYF.

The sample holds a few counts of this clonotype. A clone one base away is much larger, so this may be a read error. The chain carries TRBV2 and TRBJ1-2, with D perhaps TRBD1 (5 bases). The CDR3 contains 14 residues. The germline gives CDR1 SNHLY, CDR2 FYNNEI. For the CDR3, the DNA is TGTACCAGCAGTGAAGCAGGGCCTGTCTATGGCTACACCTTC. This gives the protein CTSSEAGPVYGYTF.

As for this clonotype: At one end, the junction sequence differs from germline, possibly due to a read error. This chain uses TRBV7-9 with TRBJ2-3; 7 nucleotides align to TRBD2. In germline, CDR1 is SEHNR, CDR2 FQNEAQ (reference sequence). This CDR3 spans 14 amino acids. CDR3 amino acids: CASSFSFRGDAQYF. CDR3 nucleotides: TGTGCCAGCAGCTTCTCGTTCCGGGGGGATGCGCAGTACTTT.

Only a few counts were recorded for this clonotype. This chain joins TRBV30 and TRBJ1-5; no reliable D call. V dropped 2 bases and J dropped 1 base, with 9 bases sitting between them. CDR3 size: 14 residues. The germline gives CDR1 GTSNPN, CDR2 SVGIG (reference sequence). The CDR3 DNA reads TGTGCCTGGAGTCCCGAAGGGAGCAATCAGCCCCAGCATTTT. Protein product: CAWSPEGSNQPQHF.

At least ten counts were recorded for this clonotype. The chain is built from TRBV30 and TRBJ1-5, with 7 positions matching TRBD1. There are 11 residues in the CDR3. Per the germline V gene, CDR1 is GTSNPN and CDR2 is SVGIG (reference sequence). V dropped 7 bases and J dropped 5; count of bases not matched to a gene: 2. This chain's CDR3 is CASGQYQPQHF. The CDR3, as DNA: TGTGCCTCGGGACAGTATCAGCCCCAGCATTTT.